A single sample is the source of the 12 T cell receptor beta chains below, sequenced in a study of blood T cell repertoires in COVID-19. The table came from immunoSEQ multiplex PCR; TCRdb's copy has only in-frame clones and leaves some out. Counted here are 200,000 to 250,000 clones, almost 85% occurring once; the ten biggest clones make up 1.5% to 2%. Material: peripheral blood. The receptors here all came from an elderly woman with acute or convalescent COVID-19.

This clone has a handful of counts. J is TRBJ1-4 and V is TRBV5-6; D remains ambiguous. The CDR3 is made up of 15 amino acids. CDR1 SGHDT and CDR2 YYEEEE come from the germline V gene. V was shortened by 0 bases and J by 5 bases, with 11 bases between the two germline ends. CDR3 sequence: CASSLGGSLNEKLFF. The CDR3 region has the DNA TGTGCCAGCAGCTTGGGCGGGAGCCTGAATGAAAAACTGTTTTTT.

The CDR3 DNA reads as TGTGCCAGCAGCTTAGCCCTAGCGGGAGTGGGCGAGCAGTACTTC. Protein sequence: CASSLALAGVGEQYF. The chain recombines TRBV7-9 with TRBJ2-7; 10 bases match TRBD2. Germline V gene data show CDR1 as SEHNR and CDR2 as FQNEAQ (reference sequence). The CDR3 is 15 amino acids. J was trimmed by 6 bases and V by 0 bases; bases with no gene match: 5.

The gene calls are TRBV5-4 and TRBJ2-5; TRBD2 agrees at 10 bases. The CDR3 totals 14 residues. From germline, CDR1 is SGHNT and CDR2 YYREEE (reference sequence). V was clipped by 2 bases and J by 4 bases; unmatched bases: 2. The CDR3 spells CASSLAGGRETQYF. DNA of the CDR3: TGTGCCAGCAGCTTAGCGGGGGGGAGAGAGACCCAGTACTTC.

CDR3 nucleotides: TGTGCCAGCAGAGCCCTAACAGGGTCTAATTCACCCCTCCACTTT. Translation: CASRALTGSNSPLHF. V usage is TRBV2 and J usage is TRBJ1-6; a possible D gene is TRBD1 (6 bases). In germline, CDR1 is SNHLY, CDR2 FYNNEI. The CDR3 is 15 amino acids. Deletions cut 6 bases from V and 6 bases from J, with 15 bases between.

This clone was recorded once. The CDR3 spells CASSLEGVSYNEQFF. The CDR3 DNA reads as TGCGCCAGCAGCTTGGAAGGGGTCTCCTACAATGAGCAGTTCTTC. The chain uses TRBV5-1 and TRBJ2-1; tentatively, D is TRBD1 (5 bases). Germline CDR1 reads SGHRS; CDR2 reads YFSETQ. Trimming left V 0 bases short and J 0 bases short, with 7 bases between. This CDR3 region has 15 residues.

This rearrangement joins TRBV28 to TRBJ2-5; D is unresolved. CDR1 and CDR2 (germline): MDHEN, SYDVKM. V was cut by 2 bases and J by 11 bases, with 15 bases left in between. This CDR3 is 13 amino acids long. The CDR3 DNA reads TGTGCCAGCAGTTTAAGTGAGCTATCGAAACAGTACTTC. It is translated as CASSLSELSKQYF.

The chain employs TRBV6-1 and TRBJ2-7; D gene unclear. The V gene's germline CDR1 is MNHNS and CDR2 SASEGT. The CDR3 runs to 16 residues. With 0 bases removed from V and 0 bases from J, the gap between germline ends came to 12 bases. The CDR3 nucleotides are TGTGCCAGCAGTGAAGCCGAGGCCCTGAGCTCCTACGAGCAGTACTTC. Translated, it gives CASSEAEALSSYEQYF.

The rearrangement links TRBV7-6 to TRBJ2-1, with a tentative D call TRBD2 (5 bases). Per germline, CDR1 SGHVS and CDR2 FNYEAQ. This CDR3 has 16 amino acids. Trimming shortened V by 5 bases and J by 1 base, and 15 bases separated the two germline ends. The CDR3 is CASSRVSGVSYNEQFF. The DNA of the CDR3 is TGTGCCAGCAGCCGCGTCAGCGGCGTGTCCTACAATGAGCAGTTCTTC.

This clone was counted once. V and J are TRBV13 and TRBJ2-5; TRBD2 might be the D (7 bases). The length of the CDR3 is 16 residues. Per the germline V gene, CDR1 is PRHDT and CDR2 is FYEKMQ (reference sequence). V lost 0 bases, J lost 5 bases, and 16 bases lay in between. The CDR3 loop is CASSLGGGGYGETQYF. In nucleotides, the CDR3 is TGTGCCAGCAGCTTAGGGGGCGGGGGCTACGGGGAGACCCAGTACTTC.

This clone came up a few times. V is TRBV6-2 or TRBV6-3 and J is TRBJ2-7; 7 bases map to TRBD1. V lost 6 bases to trimming and J lost 2 bases; unmatched junction nucleotides: 10. The CDR3 consists of 15 residues. Germline CDR1 reads MNHEY; CDR2 reads SVGEGT. Written as DNA, the CDR3 is TGTGCCAGCAGCTTGCCGGGACAGCCTCCCTACGAGCAGTACTTC. Translated, it gives CASSLPGQPPYEQYF.

The gene calls are TRBV6-2 or TRBV6-3 and TRBJ2-5; 8 nucleotides line up with TRBD2. This CDR3 is 15 amino acids long. V lost 5 bases, J lost 2 bases, and 7 bases stayed unmatched. Germline CDR1 and CDR2: MNHEY and SVGEGT. The CDR3, as DNA: TGTGCCAGCAGTGACCCCGGGACTAGGCAAGAGACCCAGTACTTC. This codes for CASSDPGTRQETQYF.

The V gene is TRBV6-5, the J gene TRBJ1-4; 9 bases line up with TRBD1. The ends lost 6 bases at V and 5 bases at J; junction bases unmatched: 4. The CDR3 has 14 residues. The germline V gene has CDR1 MNHEY and CDR2 SVGAGI. The CDR3 DNA reads TGTGCCAGCAGGAAAGACAGGGGGAATGAAAAACTGTTTTTT. Encoded protein: CASRKDRGNEKLFF.